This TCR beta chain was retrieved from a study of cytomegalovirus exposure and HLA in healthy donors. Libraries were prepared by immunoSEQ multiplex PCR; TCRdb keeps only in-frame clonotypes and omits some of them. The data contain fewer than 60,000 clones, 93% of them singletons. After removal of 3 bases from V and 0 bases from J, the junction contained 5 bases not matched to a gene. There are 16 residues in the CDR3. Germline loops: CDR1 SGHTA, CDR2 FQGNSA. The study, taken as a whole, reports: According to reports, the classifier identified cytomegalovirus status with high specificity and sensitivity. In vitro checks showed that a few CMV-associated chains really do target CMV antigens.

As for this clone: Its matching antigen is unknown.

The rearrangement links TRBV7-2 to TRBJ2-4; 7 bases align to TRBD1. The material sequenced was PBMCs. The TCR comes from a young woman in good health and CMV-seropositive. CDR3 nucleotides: TGTGCCAGCAGCTTGGGACAGAAGGTAGCCAAAAACATTCAGTACTTC. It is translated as CASSLGQKVAKNIQYF.